The 18 T cell receptor beta chains listed next were all sequenced from one sample in a study of blood T cell repertoires in COVID-19. Data came from immunoSEQ multiplex PCR; TCRdb stores just in-frame clones and leaves some out. The data show 200,000 to 250,000 clones, with more than 70% seen just once and around 2.8% held by the top ten. The sequenced material came from peripheral blood. Receptor source: a woman aged 55-75 years with acute or convalescent COVID-19.

The chain carries TRBV2 and TRBJ1-5; weak D call: TRBD1 (6 bases). The germline V gene encodes CDR1 SNHLY and CDR2 FYNNEI. The CDR3 length is 15 residues. The ends were cut back, 1 base at V and 6 bases at J, with 13 bases in the middle. CDR3 DNA sequence: TGTGCCAGCAGTGAAGAGGCAGGGGCACGTCAGCCCCAGCATTTT. Amino acids: CASSEEAGARQPQHF.

DNA for the CDR3: TGTGCCAGCAGCCCGGACCTCGGGGTGCGCACTGAAGCTTTCTTT. It yields the protein CASSPDLGVRTEAFF. The chain has TRBV21-1 and TRBJ1-1. TRBV21-1 is assigned pseudogene status. There are 15 residues in the CDR3.

A single count supports this clone. V usage is TRBV11-2 and J usage is TRBJ2-1, with TRBD2 as a possible D gene (6 bases). In germline, CDR1 is SGHAT, CDR2 FQNNGV. The CDR3 spans 14 residues. Trimming pared 1 base from V and 7 bases from J, leaving 11 bases between. The CDR3 sequence is CASSLAGVRNEQFF. As DNA, the CDR3 is TGTGCCAGCAGCTTAGCGGGAGTAAGAAATGAGCAGTTCTTC.

The J gene is TRBJ2-5, the V gene TRBV14; a weak D match, TRBD2 (6 bases). Germline V gene sequence: CDR1 SGHDN, CDR2 FVKESK. V lost 0 bases, J lost 3 bases, and 14 bases lay in between. There are 16 residues in the CDR3. CDR3 sequence (DNA): TGTGCCAGCAGCCAAGAAGTAGGAGGGTATGAAGAGACCCAGTACTTC. Protein product: CASSQEVGGYEETQYF.

This clone was counted a few times. This rearrangement joins TRBV29-1 to TRBJ1-2; no firm D call. V shed 6 bases and J shed 8 bases, with 13 bases lying between them. CDR1 SQVTM and CDR2 ANQGSEA come from the germline V gene. The CDR3 consists of 11 residues. The CDR3 DNA reads as TGCAGCGTCCGGGAGTTGGGGGGCTACACCTTC. Translating gives CSVRELGGYTF.

A word on this clone: The sample carries other DNA sequences with the same CDR3. The chain uses TRBV29-1 and TRBJ1-2; D call uncertain. Trimming left V 4 bases short and J 4 bases short, with 10 bases between. CDR3 size: 12 residues. Germline V gives CDR1 SQVTM, CDR2 ANQGSEA. CDR3 protein: CSVGQVGYGYTF. As DNA, the CDR3 is TGCAGCGTTGGACAAGTAGGCTATGGCTACACCTTC.

The chain employs TRBV16 and TRBJ1-4, with 7 bases aligning to TRBD1. This CDR3 has 14 amino acids. Germline V gives CDR1 KGHSY, CDR2 FQNENV. V shed 4 bases, J shed 11 bases, and the junction held 10 bases outside the gene matches. CDR3 protein: CASSRAETGRKLFF. As DNA, the CDR3 is TGTGCCAGCAGCCGTGCGGAGACAGGGAGGAAACTGTTTTTT.

The chain employs TRBV5-1 and TRBJ1-6; TRBD1 agrees at 9 bases. CDR1 is SGHRS and CDR2 is YFSETQ in the germline V gene. V shed 0 bases and J 6 bases; nucleotides not matched to a gene: 4. CDR3 length: 16 residues. DNA of the CDR3: TGCGCCAGCAGCTTGGGGGACAGGGTGATTAATTCACCCCTCCACTTT. Translated, it gives CASSLGDRVINSPLHF.

The chain has TRBV24-1 and TRBJ2-3; 10 nucleotides align to TRBD2. V lost 3 bases, J lost 8 bases, and 7 bases stayed unmatched. The CDR3 contains 15 residues. The germline gives CDR1 KGHDR, CDR2 SFDVKD. CDR3 region: CATSDPGTSAATQYF. The CDR3 DNA sequence: TGTGCCACCAGTGATCCTGGGACTAGCGCCGCTACGCAGTATTTT.

This sequence joins TRBV5-4 and TRBJ1-2, with TRBD1 matching 7 bases. The J segment lost 4 bases and the V segment lost 0 bases, leaving 12 bases of the junction unmatched. From germline, CDR1 is SGHNT and CDR2 YYREEE (reference sequence). The CDR3 contains 17 residues. The CDR3 nucleotides are TGTGCCAGCAGCTTGGAGAGGGAGGCAGGGGGTGGCTATGGCTACACCTTC. Its protein is CASSLEREAGGGYGYTF.

This clone has a handful of counts. V is TRBV18 and J is TRBJ1-1, with D possibly TRBD1 on 6 matching bases. V was trimmed by 3 bases and J by 1 base, leaving 15 bases between them. Germline CDR1 KGHSH, CDR2 LQKENI. This CDR3 has 16 residues. CDR3 nucleotides: TGTGCCAGCTCACCCTCCGGGGCAGGGGAGAACACTGAAGCTTTCTTT. Translation gives CASSPSGAGENTEAFF.

The chain carries TRBV5-1 and TRBJ2-1; 10 bases align to TRBD2. Losses at the gene ends were 0 bases for V and 9 bases for J; bases not matched to a gene: 6. CDR3 length equals 15 residues. Germline V gives CDR1 SGHRS, CDR2 YFSETQ. The CDR3 loop reads CASSLAEASGGEQFF. CDR3 DNA: TGCGCCAGCAGCTTGGCCGAGGCTAGCGGGGGTGAGCAGTTCTTC. Full variable domain (missing parts from reference TRBV5-1 and TRBJ2-1): KAGVTQTPRYLIKTRGQQVTLSCSPISGHRSVSWYQQTPGQGLQFLFEYFSETQRNKGNFPGRFSGRQFSNSRSEMNVSTLELGDSALYLCASSLAEASGGEQFFGPGTRLTVL.

The chain carries TRBV30 and TRBJ1-2; no clear D gene. Trimming removed 8 bases from V and 8 bases from J, with 18 bases in between. The germline gives CDR1 GTSNPN, CDR2 SVGIG (reference sequence). The CDR3 runs 12 residues. The CDR3 sequence: CARAGQSGGYTF. The CDR3 DNA is TGTGCCCGAGCCGGGCAGTCGGGGGGCTACACCTTC.

The V gene is TRBV6-6, the J gene TRBJ2-3, with D possibly being TRBD2 (6 bases). Germline CDR1 and CDR2: MNHNY and SVGAGI (reference sequence). This CDR3 comprises 16 residues. The V end was cut by 4 bases, the J end by 1 base, with 15 bases between. CDR3 residues: CASSSPSGRGTDTQYF. As DNA, the CDR3 is TGTGCCAGCAGTTCCCCCAGCGGGCGAGGCACAGATACGCAGTATTTT.

This chain joins TRBV9 and TRBJ1-4; 8 nucleotides agree with TRBD1. There are 16 residues in the CDR3. J lost 8 bases, V lost 1 base, and 10 bases had no gene match. The V gene's germline CDR1 is SGDLS and CDR2 YYNGEE. Written as DNA, the CDR3 is TGTGCCAGCAGCGTAACTCCGGGACAGGTCCCCGAAAAACTGTTTTTT. Its translation: CASSVTPGQVPEKLFF.

Concerning this clone: The identical CDR3 is also encoded by other nucleotide sequences in the sample. J is TRBJ1-6 and V is TRBV6-4; 11 nucleotides align to TRBD1. CDR1 and CDR2 from the germline V gene are MRHNA and SNTAGT. V lost 3 bases to trimming and J lost 9 bases; unmatched junction nucleotides: 4. This CDR3 has 15 residues. The CDR3 loop reads CASSERTGGGSPLHF. The CDR3 DNA sequence: TGTGCCAGCAGTGAACGGACAGGGGGCGGTTCACCCCTCCACTTT.

The count of this clone is one. The rearrangement uses TRBV7-2 and TRBJ1-1; 9 bases agree with TRBD1. Germline CDR1 and CDR2: SGHTA and FQGNSA. CDR3 size: 12 residues. V lost 8 bases to trimming and J lost 4 bases; unmatched junction nucleotides: 2. Here the CDR3 DNA reads TGTGCCAGCGGGGGACAGGGCACTGAAGCTTTCTTT. Translated: CASGGQGTEAFF.

The chain uses TRBV7-9 and TRBJ2-5, with no clear D. The CDR3 is 11 residues long. V lost 5 bases to trimming and J lost 2 bases, with 3 bases between them. Germline assignment: CDR1 SEHNR and CDR2 FQNEAQ (reference sequence). CDR3 coding DNA: TGTGCCAGCAGCCCACAAGAGACCCAGTACTTC. Protein: CASSPQETQYF.